Each of the 6 T cell receptor beta chains below was sequenced from the same sample in a study of regulatory T cells in long-lasting Graves disease. HTBI primers from iRepertoire and Arm-PCR of CDR3 regions yielded the TCR beta libraries. TCRdb analysed the multiplex PCR reads with MiXCR anew, one entry per CDR3 protein. This sample carries roughly 500,000 distinct CDR3 sequences, about 22% of them seen once, and the ten largest clones take approximately 6.4%. Noted time point: persistent/refractory GD, antithyroid drugs over 5 years with positive TRAb. The TCR library used RNA extracted from PBMCs. The sequences come from peripheral blood mononuclear cells (PBMCs), collected when the disease was refractory, from a patient treated with antithyroid drugs. These receptors all come from a female donor with Graves disease.

This chain uses TRBV7-8 with TRBJ2-7; 10 bases line up with TRBD2. The V gene's germline CDR1 is SGHVS and CDR2 FQNEAQ. The trim removed 3 bases at V and 0 bases at J, leaving 8 bases unmatched. The CDR3 is made up of 17 amino acids. CDR3: CASSFRIAGGNSYEQYF. As DNA, the CDR3 is TGTGCCAGCAGCTTCCGGATAGCGGGAGGTAACTCCTACGAGCAGTACTTC.

This clonotype was detected many times. This chain links TRBV6-2 or TRBV6-3 with TRBJ1-1, with D maybe TRBD1 (6 bases). Germline V gene data show CDR1 as MNHEY and CDR2 as SVGEGT. Trimming took off 2 bases at V and 1 base at J, with 11 bases between the two ends. This CDR3 region has 15 residues. The CDR3 nucleotides read TGTGCCAGCAGTTACACGACAGGAGAGAACACTGAAGCTTTCTTT. This sequence encodes CASSYTTGENTEAFF.

This clonotype has more than one count but fewer than ten. This chain joins TRBV7-9 and TRBJ1-5, with D perhaps TRBD1 (5 bases). The CDR3 has 14 residues. V was shortened by 4 bases and J by 0 bases, with 7 bases between the two germline ends. Germline V gives CDR1 SEHNR, CDR2 FQNEAQ (reference sequence). The CDR3 is CASSSQVSNQPQHF. Written as DNA, the CDR3 is TGTGCCAGCAGCTCACAGGTTAGCAATCAGCCCCAGCATTTT.

The rearrangement links TRBV7-9 to TRBJ2-4, with D possibly being TRBD2 (5 bases). Germline V gene sequence: CDR1 SEHNR, CDR2 FQNEAQ (reference sequence). The CDR3 has 13 residues. Trimming took off 5 bases at V and 8 bases at J, with 13 bases between the two ends. CDR3 in DNA: TGTGCCAGCAGCCTATCCGGAGGAGACATTCAGTACTTC. It translates to CASSLSGGDIQYF.

This clonotype was recorded many times. The V gene is TRBV6-1, the J gene TRBJ2-2; TRBD2 aligns across 7 bases. CDR1 MNHNS and CDR2 SASEGT come from the germline V gene. The CDR3 runs 15 residues. V lost 7 bases to trimming and J lost 1 base; unmatched junction nucleotides: 6. The CDR3 DNA sequence: TGTGCCAGCACCTCTAGCGGAGGGAACACCGGGGAGCTGTTTTTT. Its protein is CASTSSGGNTGELFF.

The V call is TRBV6-9, the J call TRBJ1-2, with D possibly being TRBD1 (6 bases). Germline V gene lookup returns CDR1 MNHGY and CDR2 SVAAGI. The CDR3 covers 15 residues. The V and J ends lost 4 bases and 4 bases respectively, with 16 bases between them. CDR3 amino acids: CASSSPTGPLYGYTF. CDR3 sequence (DNA): TGTGCCAGCAGTTCACCCACAGGGCCTCTCTATGGCTACACCTTC.